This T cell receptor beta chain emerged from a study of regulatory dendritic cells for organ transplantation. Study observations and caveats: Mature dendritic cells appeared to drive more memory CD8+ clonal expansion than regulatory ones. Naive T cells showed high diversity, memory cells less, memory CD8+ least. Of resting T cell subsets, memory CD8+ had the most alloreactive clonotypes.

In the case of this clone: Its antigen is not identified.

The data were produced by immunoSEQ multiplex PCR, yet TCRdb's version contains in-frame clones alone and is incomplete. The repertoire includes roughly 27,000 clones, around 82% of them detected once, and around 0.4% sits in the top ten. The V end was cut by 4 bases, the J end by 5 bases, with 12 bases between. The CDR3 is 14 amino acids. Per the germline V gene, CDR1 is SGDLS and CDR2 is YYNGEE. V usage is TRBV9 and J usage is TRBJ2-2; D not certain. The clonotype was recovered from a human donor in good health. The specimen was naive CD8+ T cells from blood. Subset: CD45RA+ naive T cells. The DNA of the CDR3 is TGTGCCAGCAGCACAGCAGGTACTACCGGGGAGCTGTTTTTT. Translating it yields CASSTAGTTGELFF.